Each of the 13 T cell receptor beta chains below was sequenced from the same sample in a study of tumor and adjacent non-tumor tissue in lung cancer (dated by TCRdb to the late 2010s). RNA was extracted from bulk unsorted tissue and checked for quality with a NanoDrop ND-1000 and an Agilent 2100. For the normal lung samples, distant non-tumor tissue was collected more than 3 cm away from the tumor edge. The library was obtained by multiplex PCR. Sequencing was carried out with an Illumina HiSeq 2500. TCRbeta libraries were built by three rounds of nested PCR using primers (Table S4), following protocols modified from ARM-PCR. Through fastp at Q25 and MiXCR, TCRdb rebuilt clones from the public reads, retaining in-frame beta chains. Every entry covers one CDR3 protein and lists the most common genes and DNA from its rows. Across this sample there are about 76,000 distinct CDR3 sequences, with more than 80% seen only once. The ten largest clones take up less than 60% of the sample.

The sample was distant non-tumor lung tissue. The receptors here all came from a man in his 60s with non-small cell lung cancer.

As concerns this clonotype: One end of the junction is discordant with germline, which a read error may explain. The V gene is TRBV20-1, the J gene TRBJ1-6, with D perhaps TRBD1 (6 bases). From germline, CDR1 is DFQATT and CDR2 SNEGSKA (reference sequence). This CDR3 is built from 16 residues. CDR3 bases: TGCATTGCTGAGCGCCTCGGAGACAGGAGTAATTCACCCCTCCACTTT. As protein: CIAERLGDRSNSPLHF.

The chain is built from TRBV11-2 and TRBJ2-1, with TRBD2 identical over 14 bases. J gave up 12 bases and V 4 bases, and 17 bases lay outside the gene matches. CDR3 size: 18 residues. Germline loops: CDR1 SGHAT, CDR2 FQNNGV. CDR3 in amino acids: CASSSYNWGLAGEERQFF. CDR3 DNA sequence: TGTGCCAGCAGCTCATATAATTGGGGACTAGCGGGAGAGGAGCGGCAGTTCTTC. The full variable domain, completed using reference TRBV11-2 and TRBJ2-1, is EAGVAQSPRYKIIEKRQSVAFWCNPISGHATLYWYQQILGQGPKLLIQFQNNGVVDDSQLPKDRFSAERLKGVDSTLKIQPAKLEDSAVYLCASSSYNWGLAGEERQFFGPGTRLTVL.

This sequence joins TRBV7-9 and TRBJ2-1, with 8 bases aligning to TRBD1. CDR1 and CDR2 from the germline V gene are SEHNR and FQNEAQ (reference sequence). The CDR3 has 15 residues. The trim removed 7 bases at V and 6 bases at J, leaving 11 bases unmatched. CDR3 amino acids: CASTKTGTGVNEQFF. The CDR3 DNA reads as TGTGCCAGCACTAAAACTGGGACAGGAGTCAATGAGCAGTTCTTC.

The V and J genes are TRBV11-3 and TRBJ2-2; 8 nucleotides align to TRBD2. This CDR3 is built from 16 residues. The V gene end was trimmed by 1 base and the J gene end by 3 bases; junction bases not matched to a gene: 4. The germline CDR1 and CDR2 sequences are SGHNT and YENEEA. The CDR3 here is CASSLGSGVHTGELFF. For the CDR3, the DNA is TGTGCCAGCAGCTTAGGTAGCGGGGTCCACACCGGGGAGCTGTTTTTT. Using reference TRBV11-3 and TRBJ2-2 for the parts outside the CDR3, the full variable domain is EAGVVQSPRYKIIEKKQPVAFWCNPISGHNTLYWYLQNLGQGPELLIRYENEEAVDDSQLPKDRFSAERLKGVDSTLKIQPAELGDSAVYLCASSLGSGVHTGELFFGEGSRLTVL.

The table lists this clonotype with a count of one. Since no conserved phenylalanine or tryptophan closes the CDR3, a read error is the likely cause. No DNA is shown, since the ends of the CDR3 on it are uncertain; the CDR3 is the one TCRdb lists. V is TRBV11-3 and J is TRBJ2-2; TRBD2, the table's D call, was not compared with the DNA. With termini counted, the CDR3 has 18 amino acids. Looked up from germline, CDR1 is SGHNT and CDR2 is YENEEA. CDR3 in amino acids: CASSSRGARGYRAGELFL.

Worth noting for this clonotype: At one of its ends the junction is not consistent with the germline gene, which may arise from a read error. The chain combines TRBV12-3 or TRBV12-4 with TRBJ2-7, with 7 bases that match TRBD2. This CDR3 has 14 amino acids. CDR3 amino acids: CASSAAGVRTGQYF. CDR3 sequence (DNA): TGTGCCAGCAGCGCCGCGGGAGTCAGAACCGGGCAGTATTTC.

A word on this clonotype: One end of the junction is discordant with germline, which a read error may explain. The rearrangement links TRBV6-6 to TRBJ2-1; D may correspond to TRBD1 or TRBD2 (6 bases each). The CDR3 consists of 15 residues. From germline, CDR1 is MNHNY and CDR2 SVGAGI (reference sequence). The DNA of the CDR3 is TGTGCCGGCAGTTGGGGCTGGGGGGCCTACAATGAACAGTTCTTC. It codes for CAGSWGWGAYNEQFF.

Turning to this clonotype: Given the absence of the conserved phenylalanine or tryptophan at the CDR3 end, a read error is likely. The CDR3 spells CVSSLSGGYLNEQFY. DNA of the CDR3: TGTGTCAGCAGCCTCTCGGGAGGTTATCTGAATGAGCAGTTCTAC. This sequence joins TRBV11-3 and TRBJ2-1, with 7 nucleotides matching TRBD2. CDR3 length equals 15 residues. Germline V gives CDR1 SGHNT, CDR2 YENEEA.

A word on this clonotype: A junction boundary mismatches the germline segment, possibly from a read error. The gene calls are TRBV11-2 and TRBJ1-2; no reliable D call. The CDR3 totals 13 residues. Germline CDR1 is SGHAT and CDR2 is FQNNGV. The CDR3 DNA reads as TGTGCCTGCAGCTCCTTACTGATAGGGCTCTACACCTTC. The encoded protein is CACSSLLIGLYTF. The variable domain in full, with the rest retrieved from reference TRBV11-2 and TRBJ1-2, is EAGVAQSPRYKIIEKRQSVAFWCNPISGHATLYWYQQILGQGPKLLIQFQNNGVVDDSQLPKDRFSAERLKGVDSTLKIQPAKLEDSAVYLCACSSLLIGLYTFGSGTRLTVV.

This clonotype was observed once. Lacking the conserved final phenylalanine or tryptophan, this CDR3 likely reflects a read error. The chain joins TRBV11-2 to TRBJ1-6; D gene unclear. The CDR3 runs 15 residues. Per germline, CDR1 SGHAT and CDR2 FQNNGV. V was trimmed by 3 bases and J by 4 bases, leaving 10 bases between them. CDR3 in DNA: TGTGCCAGCAGCTTGAACAGAAGATATAATTCACCCCTCCACATT. Translation: CASSLNRRYNSPLHI.

The chain has TRBV20-1 and TRBJ1-2, with a tentative D call TRBD1 (6 bases). The CDR3 covers 13 residues. V was trimmed by 0 bases and J by 11 bases, leaving 16 bases between them. Per germline, CDR1 DFQATT and CDR2 SNEGSKA (reference sequence). The CDR3 sequence: CSARDLGAVGYTF. The CDR3, as DNA: TGCAGTGCTAGAGATCTGGGGGCAGTGGGTTACACCTTC.

As regards this clonotype: At one end, the junction sequence differs from germline, possibly due to a read error. V is TRBV5-8 and J is TRBJ2-1; 7 bases map to TRBD1. Germline CDR1 is SGHTS and CDR2 is YDEGEE. The CDR3 covers 16 residues. CDR3 protein: CASSLEEGAAYIEQFF. CDR3 DNA sequence: TGTGCCAGCAGCTTGGAAGAGGGGGCGGCTTACATTGAGCAGTTCTTC. Using reference TRBV5-8 and TRBJ2-1 for the parts outside the CDR3, the full variable domain is EAGVTQSPTHLIKTRGQQATLRCSPISGHTSVYWYQQALGLGLQFLLWYDEGEERNRGNFPPRFSGRQFPNYSSELNVNALELEDSALYLCASSLEEGAAYIEQFFGPGTRLTVL.

With respect to this clonotype: One junction end disagrees with the germline gene, perhaps due to a read error. CDR3 nucleotides: TGTGCCAGCAGCTTAGGCGGGAGAAACACCGGGGAGCTGTCATTT. Translated, it gives CASSLGGRNTGELSF. The chain carries TRBV11-1 and TRBJ2-2; 7 nucleotides match TRBD2. The CDR3 consists of 15 residues. Germline V gene sequence: CDR1 SGHAT, CDR2 FQDESV (reference sequence).